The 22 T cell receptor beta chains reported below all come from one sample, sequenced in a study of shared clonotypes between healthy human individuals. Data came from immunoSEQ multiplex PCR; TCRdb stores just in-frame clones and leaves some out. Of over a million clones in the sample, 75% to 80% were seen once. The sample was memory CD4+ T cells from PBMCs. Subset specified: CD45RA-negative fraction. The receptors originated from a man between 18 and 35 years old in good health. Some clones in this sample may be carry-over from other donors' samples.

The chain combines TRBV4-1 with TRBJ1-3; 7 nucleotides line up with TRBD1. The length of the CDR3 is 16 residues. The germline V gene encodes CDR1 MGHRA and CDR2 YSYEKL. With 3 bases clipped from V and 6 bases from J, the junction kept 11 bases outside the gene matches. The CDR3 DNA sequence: TGCGCCAGCAGCCACCGCAGGGGGGGGGCGGAAAACACCATATATTTT. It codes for CASSHRRGGAENTIYF.

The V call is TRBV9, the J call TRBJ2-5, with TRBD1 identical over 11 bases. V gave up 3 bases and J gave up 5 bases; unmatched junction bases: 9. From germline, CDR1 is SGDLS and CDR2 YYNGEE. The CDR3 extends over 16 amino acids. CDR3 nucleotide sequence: TGTGCCAGCAGCGGACGGACAGGGGGCTTTGGGGAGACCCAGTACTTC. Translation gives CASSGRTGGFGETQYF.

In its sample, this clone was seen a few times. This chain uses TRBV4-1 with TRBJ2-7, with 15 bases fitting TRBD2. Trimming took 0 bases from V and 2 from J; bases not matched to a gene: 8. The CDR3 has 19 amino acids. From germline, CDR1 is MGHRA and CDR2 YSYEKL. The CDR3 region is CASSQEMGLAGGTPYEQYF. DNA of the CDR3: TGCGCCAGCAGCCAAGAAATGGGACTAGCGGGAGGAACCCCCTACGAGCAGTACTTC.

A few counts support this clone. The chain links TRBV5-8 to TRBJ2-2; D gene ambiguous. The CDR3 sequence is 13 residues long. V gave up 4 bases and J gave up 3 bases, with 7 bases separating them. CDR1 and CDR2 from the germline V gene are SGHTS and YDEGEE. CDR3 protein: CASSSRDTGELFF. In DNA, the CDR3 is TGTGCCAGCAGCAGCCGAGACACCGGGGAGCTGTTTTTT.

Written as DNA, the CDR3 is TGTGCCAGCAGTTCATCAACGGGACAGGGGGGTTATGGCTACACCTTC. As protein: CASSSSTGQGGYGYTF. The chain combines TRBV28 with TRBJ1-2; 11 nucleotides match TRBD1. V trimming: 4 bases; J trimming: 5 bases; junction bases outside the gene matches: 9. The CDR3 extends over 16 amino acids. The germline gives CDR1 MDHEN, CDR2 SYDVKM.

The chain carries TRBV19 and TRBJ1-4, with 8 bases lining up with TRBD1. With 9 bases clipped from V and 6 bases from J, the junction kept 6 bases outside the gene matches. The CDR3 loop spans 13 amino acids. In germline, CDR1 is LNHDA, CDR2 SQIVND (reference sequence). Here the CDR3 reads CASRTTGDEKLFF. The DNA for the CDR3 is TGTGCCAGCCGGACGACAGGGGATGAAAAACTGTTTTTT.

The CDR3 DNA is TGTGCCAGCAGTGACTCGAAACCTCCGGGACTAGCGCTTTACGAGCAGTACTTC. The encoded protein is CASSDSKPPGLALYEQYF. The chain joins TRBV6-4 to TRBJ2-7; 10 bases align to TRBD2. V trimming: 0 bases; J trimming: 4 bases; junction bases outside the gene matches: 12. CDR3 length: 18 amino acids. Germline CDR1 MRHNA, CDR2 SNTAGT.

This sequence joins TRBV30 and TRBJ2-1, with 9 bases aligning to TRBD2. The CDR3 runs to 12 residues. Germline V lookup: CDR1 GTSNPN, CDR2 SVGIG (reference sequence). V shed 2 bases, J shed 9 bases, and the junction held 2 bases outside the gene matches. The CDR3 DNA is TGTGCCTGGAGTTTGACTAGCGGTGAGCAGTTCTTC. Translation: CAWSLTSGEQFF.

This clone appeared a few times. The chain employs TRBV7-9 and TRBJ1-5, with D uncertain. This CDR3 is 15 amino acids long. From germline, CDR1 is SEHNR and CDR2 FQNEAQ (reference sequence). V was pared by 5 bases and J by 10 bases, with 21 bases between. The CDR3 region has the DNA TGTGCCAGCAGCCCAAAGGCCTATGTAATCAGCCCCCAGCATTTT. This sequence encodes CASSPKAYVISPQHF.

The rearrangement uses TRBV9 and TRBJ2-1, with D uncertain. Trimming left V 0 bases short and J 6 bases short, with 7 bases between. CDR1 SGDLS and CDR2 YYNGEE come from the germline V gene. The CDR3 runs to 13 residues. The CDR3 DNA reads TGTGCCAGCAGCGTAGGGGCACTCAATGAGCAGTTCTTC. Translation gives CASSVGALNEQFF. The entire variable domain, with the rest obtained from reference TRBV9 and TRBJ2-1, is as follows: DSGVTQTPKHLITATGQRVTLRCSPRSGDLSVYWYQQSLDQGLQFLIQYYNGEERAKGNILERFSAQQFPDLHSELNLSSLELGDSALYFCASSVGALNEQFFGPGTRLTVL.

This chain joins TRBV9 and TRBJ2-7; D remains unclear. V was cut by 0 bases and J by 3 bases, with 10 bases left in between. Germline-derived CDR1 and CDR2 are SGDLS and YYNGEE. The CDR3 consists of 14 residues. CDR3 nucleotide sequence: TGTGCCAGCAGCGTAGGGGCTAGTTACTACGAGCAGTACTTC. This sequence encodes CASSVGASYYEQYF. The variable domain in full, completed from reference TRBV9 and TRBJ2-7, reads DSGVTQTPKHLITATGQRVTLRCSPRSGDLSVYWYQQSLDQGLQFLIQYYNGEERAKGNILERFSAQQFPDLHSELNLSSLELGDSALYFCASSVGASYYEQYFGPGTRLTVT.

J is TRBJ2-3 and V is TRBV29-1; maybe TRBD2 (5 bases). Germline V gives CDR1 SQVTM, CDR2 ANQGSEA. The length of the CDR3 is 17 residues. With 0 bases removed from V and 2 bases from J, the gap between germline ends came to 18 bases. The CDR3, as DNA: TGCAGCGTTGAAGATCTTCAAGGGAGTTGGAACACAGATACGCAGTATTTT. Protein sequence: CSVEDLQGSWNTDTQYF.

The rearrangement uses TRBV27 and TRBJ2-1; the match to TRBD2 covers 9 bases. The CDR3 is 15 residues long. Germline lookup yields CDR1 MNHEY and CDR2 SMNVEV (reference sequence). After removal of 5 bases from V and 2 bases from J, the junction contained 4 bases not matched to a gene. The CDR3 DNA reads TGTGCCAGCAGTCAACTAGCGGGTGCCTACAATGAGCAGTTCTTC. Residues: CASSQLAGAYNEQFF.

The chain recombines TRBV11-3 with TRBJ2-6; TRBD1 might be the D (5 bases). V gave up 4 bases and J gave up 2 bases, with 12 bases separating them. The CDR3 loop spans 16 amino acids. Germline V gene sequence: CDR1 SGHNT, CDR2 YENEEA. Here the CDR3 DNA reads TGTGCCAGCAGCTCCCTGTGGGGCGCTGGGGCCAACGTCCTGACTTTC. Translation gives CASSSLWGAGANVLTF.

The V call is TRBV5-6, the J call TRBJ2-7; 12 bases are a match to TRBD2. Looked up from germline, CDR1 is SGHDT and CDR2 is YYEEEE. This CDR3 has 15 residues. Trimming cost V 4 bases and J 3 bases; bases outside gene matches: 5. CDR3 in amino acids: CASSVTSGSYYEQYF. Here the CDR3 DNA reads TGTGCCAGCAGCGTGACTAGCGGGAGCTACTACGAGCAGTACTTC.

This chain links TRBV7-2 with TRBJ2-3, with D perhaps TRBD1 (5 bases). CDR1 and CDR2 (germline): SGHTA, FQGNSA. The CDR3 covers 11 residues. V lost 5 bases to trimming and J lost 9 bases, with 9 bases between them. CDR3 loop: CASSPQGTQYF. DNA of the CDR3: TGTGCCAGCAGCCCCCAGGGCACGCAGTATTTT.

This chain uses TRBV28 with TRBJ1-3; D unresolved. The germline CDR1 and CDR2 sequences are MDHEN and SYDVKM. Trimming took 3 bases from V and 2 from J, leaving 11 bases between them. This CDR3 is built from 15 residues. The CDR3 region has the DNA TGTGCCAGCAGTTTTGGCCCCCCCGCTGGAAACACCATATATTTT. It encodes CASSFGPPAGNTIYF. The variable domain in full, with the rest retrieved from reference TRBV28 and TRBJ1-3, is DVKVTQSSRYLVKRTGEKVFLECVQDMDHENMFWYRQDPGLGLRLIYFSYDVKMKEKGDIPEGYSVSREKKERFSLILESASTNQTSMYLCASSFGPPAGNTIYFGEGSWLTVV.

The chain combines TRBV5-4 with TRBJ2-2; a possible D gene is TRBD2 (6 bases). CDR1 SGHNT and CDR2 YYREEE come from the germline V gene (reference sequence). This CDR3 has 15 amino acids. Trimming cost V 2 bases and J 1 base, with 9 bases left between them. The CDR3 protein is CASSFAGLNTGELFF. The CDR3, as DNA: TGTGCCAGCAGCTTCGCGGGGTTGAACACCGGGGAGCTGTTTTTT.

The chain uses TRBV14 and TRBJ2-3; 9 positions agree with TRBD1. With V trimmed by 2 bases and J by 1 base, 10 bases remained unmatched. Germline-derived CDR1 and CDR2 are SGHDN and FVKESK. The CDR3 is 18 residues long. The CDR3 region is CASSQPYPGQGGTDTQYF. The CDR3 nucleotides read TGTGCCAGCAGCCAACCTTACCCGGGACAGGGAGGCACAGATACGCAGTATTTT.

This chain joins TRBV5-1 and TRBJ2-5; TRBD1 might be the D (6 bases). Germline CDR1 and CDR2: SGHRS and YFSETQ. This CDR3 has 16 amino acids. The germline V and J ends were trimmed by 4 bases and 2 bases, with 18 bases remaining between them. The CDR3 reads CASSRNPTQGQETQYF. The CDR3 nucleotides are TGCGCCAGCAGCCGGAACCCAACCCAGGGGCAAGAGACCCAGTACTTC.

Written as DNA, the CDR3 is TGTGCCAGCAGTGACATAGCAGTCCGAGAGACCCAGTACTTC. It is translated as CASSDIAVRETQYF. V and J are TRBV27 and TRBJ2-5; D is uncertain. V was clipped by 5 bases and J by 4 bases, with 14 bases between them. Germline V gene sequence: CDR1 MNHEY, CDR2 SMNVEV (reference sequence). This CDR3 is built from 14 residues.

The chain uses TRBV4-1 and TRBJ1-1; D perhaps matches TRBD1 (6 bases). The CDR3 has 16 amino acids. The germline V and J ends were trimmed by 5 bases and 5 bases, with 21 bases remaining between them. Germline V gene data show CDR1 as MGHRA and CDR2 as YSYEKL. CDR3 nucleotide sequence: TGCGCCAGCAGCACCCCACTGAGGACAAGGGGGACTGAAGCTTTCTTT. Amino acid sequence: CASSTPLRTRGTEAFF.